This TCR beta chain came from a study of PD-L1 blockade in urothelial cancer. Study overall: Blood analysis occurred 3 weeks (second dose) and 6 weeks after treatment start. Study-wide results and caveats: Those with durable benefit had larger increases in tumor-associated blood clones at 3 weeks.

The time point was: pretreatment peripheral blood. Patient disease was locally advanced or metastatic urothelial carcinoma. Samples were collected from each patient before treatment and during treatment. Each patient gave between 1 and 8 of them in total. The CDR3 spans 14 residues. The germline V gene encodes CDR1 MDHEN and CDR2 SYDVKM. J lost 6 bases, V lost 2 bases, and 5 bases had no gene match. Worth noting for this clone: The antigen remains unidentified.

Sequencing was performed with immunoSEQ multiplex PCR; in TCRdb, only in-frame clones are kept and a portion is missing. Here the sample spans approximately 52,000 clones, 85% being singletons. The sample in question was PBMCs, obtained around atezolizumab (anti-PD-L1) treatment. This TCR came from a man aged 70 or older with urothelial cancer. The chain recombines TRBV28 with TRBJ2-7; TRBD2 matches 9 bases. In DNA form, the CDR3 reads TGTGCCAGCAGTTTAGGGGCTAGCGGGACCGAGCAGTACTTC. It yields the protein CASSLGASGTEQYF.